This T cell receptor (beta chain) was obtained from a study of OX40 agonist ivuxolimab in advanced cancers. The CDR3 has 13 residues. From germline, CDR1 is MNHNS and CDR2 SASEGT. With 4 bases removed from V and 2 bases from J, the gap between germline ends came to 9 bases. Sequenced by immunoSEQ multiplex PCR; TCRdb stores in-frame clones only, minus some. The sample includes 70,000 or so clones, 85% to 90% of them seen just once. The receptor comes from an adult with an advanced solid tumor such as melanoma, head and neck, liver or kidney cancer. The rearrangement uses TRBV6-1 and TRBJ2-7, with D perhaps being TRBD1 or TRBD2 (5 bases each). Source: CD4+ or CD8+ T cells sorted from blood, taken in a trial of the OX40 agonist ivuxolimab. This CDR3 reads CASSVGEAYEQYF. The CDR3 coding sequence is TGTGCCAGCAGTGTGGGGGAAGCCTACGAGCAGTACTTC.